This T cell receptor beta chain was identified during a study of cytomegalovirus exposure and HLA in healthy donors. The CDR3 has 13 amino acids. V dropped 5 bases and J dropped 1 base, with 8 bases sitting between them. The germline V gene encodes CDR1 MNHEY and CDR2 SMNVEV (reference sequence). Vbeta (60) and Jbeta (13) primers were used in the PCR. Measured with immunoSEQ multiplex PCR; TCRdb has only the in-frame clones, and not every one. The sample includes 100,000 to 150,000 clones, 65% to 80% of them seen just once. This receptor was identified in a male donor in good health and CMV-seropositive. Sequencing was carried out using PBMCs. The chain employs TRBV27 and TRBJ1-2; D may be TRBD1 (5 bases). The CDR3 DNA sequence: TGTGCCAGCAGTCTACAGGTTAACTATGGCTACACCTTC. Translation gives CASSLQVNYGYTF.